A single TCR beta chain is shown here with its context. Its target is unknown. TCRdb re-derived calls from the RACE reads in MiXCR, one entry per CDR3 protein. The sample yields 180,000 or so distinct CDR3 sequences, about 31% seen once. The time point is: pre-sensitization, week 0. The sample's treatment: therapeutic diphenylcyclopropenone sensitization with weekly scalp DPC. This specimen belongs to a study of human T cells and chemical hapten exposure. Broader study findings: There was alopecia in the donors, so their immune response may differ from that of healthy people.

Trimming removed 0 bases at V and 0 bases at J, with 11 bases between. Germline CDR1 MNHEY, CDR2 SVGEGT. The CDR3 consists of 16 residues. The gene calls are TRBV6-2 or TRBV6-3 and TRBJ1-1; a weak D match, TRBD1 (6 bases). The input for sequencing was whole blood, taken in connection with sensitization to the hapten diphenylcyclopropenone (DPC). The TCR originated in a woman in her twenties or thirties with alopecia areata. Some clones in this sample may be carry-over from other donors' samples. CDR3 sequence reads: CASSYSRRDMNTEAFF. The CDR3 DNA sequence: TGTGCCAGCAGTTACTCGAGGCGGGACATGAACACTGAAGCTTTCTTT.